This TCR beta chain is from a study of T and B cells in COVID-19 patients (dated by TCRdb to about 2020). Broadly, across the study: Using TRB and IGH repertoire sequencing of peripheral blood, the study characterized adaptive immunity in COVID-19 patients who had active infection or had recovered. Over 7 million TCR sequences were analysed from a TCR and BCR sequence repository that comprised over 35 patients and approximately 69 time points. Comorbidities linked to unfavorable COVID-19 outcome were present in 18 of 20 patients in the active-infection cohort. Critical illness requiring mechanical ventilation or ECMO was present in about 55% of the 20 patients in the active-infection cohort. An age-matched reference group of some 39 healthy donors negative for COVID-19 antibodies served as the comparison for repertoire analyses. A recovered cohort comprised about 18 patients contributing about 20 samples, mostly after mild to moderate COVID-19 managed as outpatients. A couple of patients were included in both the recovered and active cohorts because samples were available from active disease and after recovery. A median age of approximately 37 years was recorded in the recovered cohort versus roughly 67 years in the active-infection cohort. Up to about 10 follow-up blood samples were collected per patient, with some samples spanning different disease stages in the same individual.

The CDR3, from cysteine to phenylalanine, totals 13 residues. Only the CDR3 DNA is retained, 39 bases long and in frame from the first base. Looking up the germline V gene yields CDR1 MNHEY and CDR2 SVGEGT. V is cut by 4 bases and J by 4 bases, and the space between the germline ends is 8 bases. Results and caveats for the whole study, not just this receptor: TRBV/TRBJ gene usage was reported as strongly skewed in patients with COVID-19. Few blood samples were available from mildly ill patients while symptoms were present or from severe cases at early time points. The size of the cohort was considered insufficient for assessing HLA contributions to COVID-19 susceptibility or severity. Specific T cell subsets (CD4+/Treg/CD8+) and sorted SARS-CoV-2-responsive or tetramer+ T cells had not yet been sequenced, and the corresponding sequencing experiments were ongoing. During active COVID-19 the TRB repertoires were highly clonal, but at recovery diversity and richness rose above the levels seen in healthy donors. A total of 2,331 TCR clusters were exclusive to the recovered cohort, and 31 of those clusters were low-pGen clusters. The reported TCR clusters were stated to require prospective validation before clinical use.

This clonotype was observed a few times. Which antigen it targets is not known. No base quality information exists; no much larger clone differs at one position. Sequencing was performed on an Illumina MiSeq. Multiplex PCR with BIOMED2 TRB-A/B primer pools was used to amplify the TRB rearrangements. Illumina-compatible adapters and 7-nucleotide sample barcodes were attached to the amplicons in two consecutive PCRs. Phusion HS II polymerase was used for all library PCRs. Amplicons were gel-purified with the NucleoSpin Gel and PCR Clean-up kit, quantified on Qubit, and pooled at about 4 nM. Amplicon pool quality was checked on an Agilent 2100 Bioanalyzer before Illumina next-generation sequencing. Regarding the original processing steps: Annotation of TRB rearrangements was performed with MiXCR 3.0.8 using the default MiXCR reference library. Non-productive reads and sequences with fewer than 2 reads were excluded, and each unique CDR3 nucleotide sequence counted as one clone. R 3.5.1 was used to calculate clonality, diversity, richness and V-J gene usage. GLIPH2 was used for TCR clustering by CDR3 similarity, and generation probabilities were calculated by OLGA. Only GLIPH2 clusters with at least four unique TCR clonotypes present in at least three individuals were retained. TCRdb's own reprocessing of the public reads used fastp at Q25 and MiXCR and kept productive beta chains. All rows with the same CDR3 protein become a single entry with the most common DNA and genes. These V and J calls are TCRdb output, not the study's own analysis. The sample table records just over 5,000 distinct CDR3 sequences; 15% to 20% of these occur just once. 5% to 7% of the sample rests with the top ten.

Genomic DNA extracted from blood, in amounts of roughly 230-550 ng, served as the starting material for amplifying TRB repertoires. Material: blood. The sequence came from a human donor who had recovered from COVID-19. In this chain, TRBV6-2 or TRBV6-3 is recombined with TRBJ1-5; no confident D gene assignment can be made. The CDR3 corresponds to CASSSHVNQPQHF. DNA sequence: TGTGCCAGCAGTTCACACGTTAATCAGCCCCAGCATTTT.